The rows below give T cell receptor beta chains drawn from one sample of a study of CD8 T cells in ankylosing spondylitis. TCRdb processed the 5' RACE reads anew with MiXCR; each CDR3 protein has one entry. The sample holds 500,000 to 650,000 distinct CDR3 sequences; less than 6% are singletons and the top ten take around 3.6%. Material: blood, either unsorted or a sorted T cell fraction (not recorded which). The origin of the receptors is a male donor with ankylosing spondylitis. The CDR3 runs from the conserved cysteine through the conserved F or W. Fields, in order: CDR3 length, V gene, clone size, J gene, CDR3 protein. Clone size is shown for a subset of rows, as once, few, many or a class of expanded clone.

14,TRBV20-1,many,TRBJ2-4,CSASAHTAKNIQYF
14,TRBV5-1,many,TRBJ2-7,CASSMVDFDGEQYF
12,TRBV10-2,many,TRBJ2-3,CASSESGDTQYF
17,TRBV6-2/TRBV6-3,NA,TRBJ2-1,CASSYSNGVLVDDEQFF
15,TRBV5-1,few,TRBJ2-1,CASSLSLPGNNEQFF
13,TRBV29-1,many,TRBJ1-1,CSARPGLNTEAFF
14,TRBV28,many,TRBJ2-1,CASSLGGKNNEQFF
13,TRBV12-3/TRBV12-4,many,TRBJ1-2,CASSPGTKTGYTF
13,TRBV6-2/TRBV6-3,many,TRBJ1-5,CASSMDGYQPQHF
16,TRBV7-9,many,TRBJ2-7,CASRGALSRSSYEQYF
13,TRBV12-5,NA,TRBJ2-2,CASRRGVYGELFF
15,TRBV25-1,many,TRBJ1-2,CASSGTRDRASGYTF
11,TRBV28,many,TRBJ2-1,CASSWGDKQFF
11,TRBV20-1,many,TRBJ2-7,CSAQGGLAGYF
14,TRBV5-1,many,TRBJ2-3,CASFIAGDTDTQYF
15,TRBV6-2/TRBV6-3,NA,TRBJ1-5,CASSYSGQGEQPQHF
12,TRBV7-8,many,TRBJ1-2,CASSLIEDRYTF
14,TRBV5-1,many,TRBJ1-1,CASSSGFANTEAFF
13,TRBV6-2/TRBV6-3,few,TRBJ1-1,CASSTDFWAEAFF
12,TRBV20-1,many,TRBJ1-1,CSASGGTTEAFF
13,TRBV6-2/TRBV6-3,many,TRBJ2-6,CATRQRGANVLTF
15,TRBV6-5,many,TRBJ2-7,CASSYWDRGLYEQYF
11,TRBV10-3,many,TRBJ2-1,CAISELGEQFF
12,TRBV10-3,NA,TRBJ2-7,CAISEQGYEQYF
15,TRBV21-1,many,TRBJ2-7,CASSTDQREGDEQYF
15,TRBV5-1,many,TRBJ1-5,CASSLGTVPNQPQHF
16,TRBV3-1,many,TRBJ2-1,CASSQGRGARNIEQFF
13,TRBV29-1,many,TRBJ1-4,CSVSTGLNEKLFF
15,TRBV9,many,TRBJ1-6,CASSARTGGWSPLHF
12,TRBV2,NA,TRBJ2-7,CASRTGGHEQYF
15,TRBV12-3/TRBV12-4,many,TRBJ1-2,CASSPGRILNYGYTF
16,TRBV6-1,many,TRBJ2-7,CASSPTSGREIVRQYF
15,TRBV20-1,NA,TRBJ2-3,CSALTTSGSADTQYF
15,TRBV20-1,few,TRBJ1-2,CSASAYRALGYGYTF
16,TRBV7-9,many,TRBJ2-7,CASSLAFRGAPYEQYF
19,TRBV28,many,TRBJ2-7,CASSLDRTSASHSTYEQYF
14,TRBV27,many,TRBJ1-5,CASSFSGRNQPQHF
15,TRBV7-9,many,TRBJ2-1,CASGRDSSSYNEQFF
14,TRBV12-3/TRBV12-4,many,TRBJ2-3,CASSPLRTSGTQYF
13,TRBV7-2,many,TRBJ2-2,CASSRTVRGELFF
15,TRBV9,NA,TRBJ2-2,CASSPRDRDPGELFF
13,TRBV2,once,TRBJ2-5,CASSDPRKETQYF
14,TRBV5-1,many,TRBJ2-5,CASSLGTTEETQYF
14,TRBV20-1,many,TRBJ1-4,CSARIPGQGEKLFF
13,TRBV27,many,TRBJ2-7,CASSLTASYEQYF
13,TRBV29-1,many,TRBJ2-1,CSDGLANYNEQFF
15,TRBV5-6,many,TRBJ2-3,CASSSSKTGTDTQYF